This T cell receptor beta chain came from a study of immune evolution from preneoplasia to lung adenocarcinoma. Only in-frame clones appear in the TCRdb table, and some are missing; sequencing was by immunoSEQ multiplex PCR. The profile covers about 5,300 clones, with about 79% appearing a single time and 26% taken by the ten largest. About this clone: What it binds is unknown.

General study results and limits: Normal lung had highest clonality; later lesions appeared denser, more diverse.

The receptor was isolated from a person aged 55-75 years with lung adenocarcinoma. The specimen was FFPE normal lung tissue adjacent to the tumor.

In nucleotides, the CDR3 is TGTGCCAGCAGCGTAGTTAGCGCGGATACGCAGTATTTT. Translation: CASSVVSADTQYF. V usage is TRBV9 and J usage is TRBJ2-3; a possible D gene is TRBD2 (5 bases). Trimming cost V 0 bases and J 6 bases, with 8 bases left between them. The length of the CDR3 is 13 residues. The V gene's germline CDR1 is SGDLS and CDR2 YYNGEE.